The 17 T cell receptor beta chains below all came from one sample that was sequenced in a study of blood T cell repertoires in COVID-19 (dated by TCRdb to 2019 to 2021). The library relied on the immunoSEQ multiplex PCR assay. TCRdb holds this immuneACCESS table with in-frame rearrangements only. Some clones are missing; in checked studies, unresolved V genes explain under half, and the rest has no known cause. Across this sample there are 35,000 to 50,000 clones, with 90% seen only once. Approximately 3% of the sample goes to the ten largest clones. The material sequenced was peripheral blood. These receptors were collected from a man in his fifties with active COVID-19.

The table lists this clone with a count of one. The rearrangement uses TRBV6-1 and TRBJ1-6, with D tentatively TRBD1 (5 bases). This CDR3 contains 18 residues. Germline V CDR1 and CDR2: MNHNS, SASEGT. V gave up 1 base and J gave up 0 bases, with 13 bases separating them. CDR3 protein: CASSEVGVGASYNSPLHF. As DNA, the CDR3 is TGTGCCAGCAGTGAAGTAGGGGTTGGGGCCTCCTATAATTCACCCCTCCACTTT.

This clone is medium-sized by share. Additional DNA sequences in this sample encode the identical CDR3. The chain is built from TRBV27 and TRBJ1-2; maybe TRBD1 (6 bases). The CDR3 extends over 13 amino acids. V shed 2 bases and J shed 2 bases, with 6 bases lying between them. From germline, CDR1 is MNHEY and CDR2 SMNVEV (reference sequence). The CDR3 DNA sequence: TGTGCCAGCAGTTTACAGGGGAACTATGGCTACACCTTC. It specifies CASSLQGNYGYTF.

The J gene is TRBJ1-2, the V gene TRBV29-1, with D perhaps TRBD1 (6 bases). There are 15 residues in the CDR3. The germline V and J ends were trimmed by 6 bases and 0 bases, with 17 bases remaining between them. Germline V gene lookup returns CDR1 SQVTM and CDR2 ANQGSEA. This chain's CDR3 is CSVRPPGAPNYGYTF. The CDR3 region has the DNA TGCAGCGTCCGACCCCCAGGGGCCCCTAACTATGGCTACACCTTC.

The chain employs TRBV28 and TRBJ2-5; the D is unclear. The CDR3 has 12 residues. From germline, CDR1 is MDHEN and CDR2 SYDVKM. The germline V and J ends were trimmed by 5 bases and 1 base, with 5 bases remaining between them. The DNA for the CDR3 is TGTGCCAGCAGTATCCTCCAAGAGACCCAGTACTTC. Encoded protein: CASSILQETQYF.

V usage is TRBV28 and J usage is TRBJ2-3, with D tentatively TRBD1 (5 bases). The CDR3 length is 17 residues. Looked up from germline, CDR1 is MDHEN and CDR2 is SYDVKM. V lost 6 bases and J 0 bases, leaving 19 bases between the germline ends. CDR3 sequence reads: CASSRAAVKGSTDTQYF. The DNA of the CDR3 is TGTGCCAGCAGCCGGGCAGCAGTCAAGGGGAGCACAGATACGCAGTATTTT.

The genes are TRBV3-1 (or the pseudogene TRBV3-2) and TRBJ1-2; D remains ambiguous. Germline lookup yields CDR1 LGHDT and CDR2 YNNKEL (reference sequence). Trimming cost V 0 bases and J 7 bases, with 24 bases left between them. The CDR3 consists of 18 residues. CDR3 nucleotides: TGTGCCAGCAGCCAAGATCCGACCAGGACTACCTTTTTGAGTGGCTACACCTTC. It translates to CASSQDPTRTTFLSGYTF.

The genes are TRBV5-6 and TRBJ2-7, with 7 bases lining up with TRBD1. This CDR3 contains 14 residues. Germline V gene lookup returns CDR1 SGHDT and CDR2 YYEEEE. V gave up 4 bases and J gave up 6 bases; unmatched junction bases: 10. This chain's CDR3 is CASSPRWTGIEQYF. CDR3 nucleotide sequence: TGTGCCAGCAGCCCCCGGTGGACAGGCATCGAGCAGTACTTC.

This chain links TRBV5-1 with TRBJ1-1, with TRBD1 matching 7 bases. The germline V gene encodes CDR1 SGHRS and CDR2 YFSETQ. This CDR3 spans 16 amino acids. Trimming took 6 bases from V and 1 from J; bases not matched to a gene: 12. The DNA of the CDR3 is TGCGCCAGCAACGAAACACCGGGACAGCGGAACACTGAAGCTTTCTTT. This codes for CASNETPGQRNTEAFF.

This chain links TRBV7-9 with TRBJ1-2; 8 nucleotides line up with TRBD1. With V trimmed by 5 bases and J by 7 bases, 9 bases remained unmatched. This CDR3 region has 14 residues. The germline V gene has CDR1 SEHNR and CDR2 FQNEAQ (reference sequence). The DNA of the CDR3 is TGTGCCAGCAGCCCGTTGACAGGGGCTGGTGGCTACACCTTC. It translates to CASSPLTGAGGYTF.

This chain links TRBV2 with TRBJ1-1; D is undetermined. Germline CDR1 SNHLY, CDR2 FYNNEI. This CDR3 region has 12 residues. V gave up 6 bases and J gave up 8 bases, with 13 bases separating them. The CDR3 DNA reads TGTGCCAGCAGGACACCGGATTTGGAAGCTTTCTTT. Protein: CASRTPDLEAFF.

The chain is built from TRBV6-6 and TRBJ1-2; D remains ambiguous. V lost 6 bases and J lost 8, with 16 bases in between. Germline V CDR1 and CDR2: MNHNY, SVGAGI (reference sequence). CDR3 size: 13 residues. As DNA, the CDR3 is TGTGCCAGCAGCTCAGGCCGGATTGAGGGCTACACCTTC. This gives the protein CASSSGRIEGYTF.

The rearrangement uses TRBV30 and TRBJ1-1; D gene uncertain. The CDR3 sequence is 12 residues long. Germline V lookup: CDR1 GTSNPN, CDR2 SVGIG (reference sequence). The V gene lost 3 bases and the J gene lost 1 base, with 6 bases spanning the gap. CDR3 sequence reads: CAWSPGNTEAFF. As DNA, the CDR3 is TGTGCCTGGAGCCCGGGGAACACTGAAGCTTTCTTT.

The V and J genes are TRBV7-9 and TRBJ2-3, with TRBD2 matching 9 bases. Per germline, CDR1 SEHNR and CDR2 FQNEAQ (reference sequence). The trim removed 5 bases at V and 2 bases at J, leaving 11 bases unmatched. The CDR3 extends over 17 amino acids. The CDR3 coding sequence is TGTGCCAGCAGCGCAGCGGGGGGACCTATAGACACAGATACGCAGTATTTT. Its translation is CASSAAGGPIDTDTQYF.

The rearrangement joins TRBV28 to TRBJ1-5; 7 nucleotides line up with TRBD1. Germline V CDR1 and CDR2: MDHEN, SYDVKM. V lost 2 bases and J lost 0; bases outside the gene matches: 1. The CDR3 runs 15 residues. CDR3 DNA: TGTGCCAGCAGTTTAGGGACAGCTAGCAATCAGCCCCAGCATTTT. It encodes CASSLGTASNQPQHF.

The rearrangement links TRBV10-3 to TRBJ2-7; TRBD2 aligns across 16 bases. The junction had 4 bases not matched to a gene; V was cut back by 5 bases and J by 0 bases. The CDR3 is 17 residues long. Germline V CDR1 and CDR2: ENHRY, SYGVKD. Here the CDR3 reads CAISSGLAGGTSYEQYF. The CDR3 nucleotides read TGTGCCATCAGTTCGGGACTAGCGGGGGGGACCTCCTACGAGCAGTACTTC.

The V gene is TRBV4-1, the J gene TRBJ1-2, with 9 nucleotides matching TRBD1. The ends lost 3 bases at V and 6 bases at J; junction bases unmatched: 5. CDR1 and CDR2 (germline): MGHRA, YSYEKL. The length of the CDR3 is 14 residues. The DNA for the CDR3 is TGCGCCAGCAGCCACCAGGACAGGGGTGATGGCTACACCTTC. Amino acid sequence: CASSHQDRGDGYTF.

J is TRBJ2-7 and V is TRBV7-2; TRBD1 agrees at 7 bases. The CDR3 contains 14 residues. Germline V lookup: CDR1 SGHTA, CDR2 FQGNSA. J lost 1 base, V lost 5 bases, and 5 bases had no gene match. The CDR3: CASSERDRSYEQYF. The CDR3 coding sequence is TGTGCCAGCAGCGAGAGGGACAGATCCTACGAGCAGTACTTC.